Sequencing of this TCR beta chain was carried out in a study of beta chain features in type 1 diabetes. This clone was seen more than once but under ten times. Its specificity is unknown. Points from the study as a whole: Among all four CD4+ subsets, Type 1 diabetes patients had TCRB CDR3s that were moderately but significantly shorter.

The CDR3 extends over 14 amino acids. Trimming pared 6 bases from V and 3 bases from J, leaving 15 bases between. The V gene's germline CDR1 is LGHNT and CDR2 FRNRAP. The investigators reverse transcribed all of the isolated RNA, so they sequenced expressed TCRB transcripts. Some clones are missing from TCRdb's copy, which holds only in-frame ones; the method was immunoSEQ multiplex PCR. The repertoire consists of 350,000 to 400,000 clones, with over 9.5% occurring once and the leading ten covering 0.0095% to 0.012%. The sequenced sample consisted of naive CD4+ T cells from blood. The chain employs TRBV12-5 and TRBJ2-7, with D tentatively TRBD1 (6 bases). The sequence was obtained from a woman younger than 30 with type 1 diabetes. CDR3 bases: TGTGCTAGTGGCAGACGTACAGGGTACTACGAGCAGTACTTC. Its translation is CASGRRTGYYEQYF.